The clone carrying this T cell receptor beta chain was recorded at least ten times. Its antigen is unknown. TCRdb redid the calling of the 5' RACE reads with MiXCR, one entry per CDR3 protein. The sample yields around 140,000 distinct CDR3 sequences, less than 8.5% seen once. The record originates from a study of T cells after yellow fever vaccination. Across the study: Fractions containing few cells were prepared with SMART-Seq v4 Ultra Low Input.

The CDR3 contains 14 residues. V was pared by 2 bases and J by 7 bases, with 15 bases between. Per the germline V gene, CDR1 is SGHRS and CDR2 is YFSETQ. Study observations and caveats: The study re-detected most primary-vaccination clones after the booster (around 96% CD4, 80% to 90% CD8).

Sequenced here: CD4+ T cells sorted from PBMCs, sampled 10 days after the yellow fever booster vaccination. V gene TRBV5-1 combines with J gene TRBJ2-5, with D possibly being TRBD2 (5 bases). The TCR originated in a man aged 25-45 years who received the YFV17D yellow fever vaccine. CDR3 in amino acids: CASSLAEADGTQYF. The CDR3 coding sequence is TGCGCCAGCAGCTTAGCGGAGGCGGACGGGACCCAGTACTTC.